This T cell receptor beta chain was captured in a study of blood T cells in healthy people across ages. The CDR3 covers 12 residues. Trimming shortened V by 7 bases and J by 8 bases, and 14 bases separated the two germline ends. CDR1 SGHTA and CDR2 FQGTGA come from the germline V gene. Whenever a sample was processed, at least 6 million PBMCs were isolated. It was with a sample-barcoded 5' primer and a J-beta primer mix that a second PCR of roughly 7 to 12 cycles was run. TCRdb passed the 5' RACE reads through MiXCR, listing each CDR3 protein once. The sample carries approximately 940,000 distinct CDR3 sequences, 48% recorded once. This clonotype was counted between two and nine times. Antigen unknown. Overall study findings and caveats: Estimated diversity across one million T cells was deemed an underestimate.

The chain joins TRBV7-3 to TRBJ1-2; perhaps TRBD1 as D (6 bases). The origin of this receptor is a man under 40 in good health. Sequences were obtained from blood. The CDR3 is CASNRGGYGYTF. The CDR3 DNA reads as TGTGCCAGCAATCGGGGGGGCTACGGCTACACCTTC.